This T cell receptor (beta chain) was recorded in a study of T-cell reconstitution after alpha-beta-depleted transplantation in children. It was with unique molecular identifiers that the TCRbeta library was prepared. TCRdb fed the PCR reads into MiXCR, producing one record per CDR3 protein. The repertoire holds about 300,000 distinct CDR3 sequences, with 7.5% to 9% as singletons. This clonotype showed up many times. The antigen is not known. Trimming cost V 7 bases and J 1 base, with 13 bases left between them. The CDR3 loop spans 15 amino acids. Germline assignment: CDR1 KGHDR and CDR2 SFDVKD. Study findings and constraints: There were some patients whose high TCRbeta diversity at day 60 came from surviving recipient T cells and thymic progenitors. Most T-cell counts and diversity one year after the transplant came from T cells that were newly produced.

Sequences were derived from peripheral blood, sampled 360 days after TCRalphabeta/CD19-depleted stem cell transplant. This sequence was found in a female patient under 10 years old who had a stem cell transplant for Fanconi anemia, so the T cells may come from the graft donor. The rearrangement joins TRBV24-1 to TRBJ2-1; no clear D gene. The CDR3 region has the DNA TGTGCCACCAGACAAGGTGGTACTTCCTACAATGAGCAGTTCTTC. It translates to CATRQGGTSYNEQFF.